These T cell receptor beta chains were read from a single sample in a study of T-cell memory formation after mild COVID-19. TCRdb used MiXCR to reprocess the 5' RACE reads, holding one entry per CDR3 protein. The sample lists about 340,000 distinct CDR3 sequences; approximately 15% were seen once. Sequencing was performed on PBMCs or a T cell subset sorted from them (not recorded which). Receptor source: a man aged 18 to 29 who had mild COVID-19 (a few samples of this study predate the infection). Cell type and time point are not known. Each CDR3 is given with its conserved first and last residue. The order of the fields is clone size, D gene, J gene, V gene, CDR3 DNA, CDR3 protein. D genes are given only for firm matches. Where a row states a size, it is once, few, many or the class of an expanded clone; other rows omit it.

. | TRBD1 | TRBJ2-1 | TRBV9 | TGTGCCAGCAGCCCAACAGGGGGTGAGCAGTTCTTC | CASSPTGGEQFF
many | . | TRBJ2-3 | TRBV12-3/TRBV12-4 | TGTGCCAGCAGTTTGGGGGGCGGGGGAGATACGCAGTATTTT | CASSLGGGGDTQYF
few | . | TRBJ1-2 | TRBV6-1 | TGTGCCAGCAGGAGGACAGACGACCCACTACCCTATGGCTACACCTTC | CASRRTDDPLPYGYTF
many | TRBD1 | TRBJ1-2 | TRBV5-1 | TGTGCCAGCAGTCCGGGACAGGGCTATGGCTACACCTTC | CASSPGQGYGYTF
. | . | TRBJ1-3 | TRBV10-3 | TGTGCCACCCCGGGGAACTCTGGAAACACCATATATTTT | CATPGNSGNTIYF
. | . | TRBJ2-1 | TRBV11-2 | TGTGCCAGCAGATCCCTAACCGGGAGTGAGCAGTTCTTC | CASRSLTGSEQFF
many | . | TRBJ1-5 | TRBV25-1 | TGTGCCAGCAGTGAAGGCAGGGGCAATCAGCCCCAGCATTTT | CASSEGRGNQPQHF
. | . | TRBJ1-5 | TRBV6-1 | TGTGCCAGCAGTGAATTTCCCCCCCCTGGCAATCAGCCCCAGCATTTT | CASSEFPPPGNQPQHF
. | TRBD1 | TRBJ2-7 | TRBV7-2 | TGTGCCAGCAGCTGGGGAGCAGGGGGTTACGAGCAGTACTTC | CASSWGAGGYEQYF
few | . | TRBJ2-3 | TRBV20-1 | TGCAGTGCTAGAGATAGGCTAGCCTCGTATACGCAGTATTTT | CSARDRLASYTQYF
. | . | TRBJ1-1 | TRBV7-9 | TGTGCCAGCAGCTTATCTAGCGTGGAGAACACTGAAGCTTTCTTT | CASSLSSVENTEAFF
many | . | TRBJ2-3 | TRBV11-2 | TGTGCCAGCAGCTTGTCCAAGGGAAACGCAGATACGCAGTATTTT | CASSLSKGNADTQYF
few | . | TRBJ1-1 | TRBV5-1 | TGCGCCAGCAGCTTGTGGCAGGGCACTGAAGCTTTCTTT | CASSLWQGTEAFF
. | . | TRBJ2-5 | TRBV27 | TGTGCCAGCAGTTCAAGTTGGGGTCAAGAGACCCAGTACTTC | CASSSSWGQETQYF
few | . | TRBJ1-2 | TRBV10-3 | TGTGCCATCAGTGAGTCTTTGGGGGCCTATGGCTACACCTTC | CAISESLGAYGYTF
. | . | TRBJ1-2 | TRBV12-5 | TGTGCTAGTGGTTTGGTACATCGGGGGACCTATGGCTACACCTTC | CASGLVHRGTYGYTF
. | . | TRBJ2-4 | TRBV20-1 | TGCGGGGGGGCAGGGGCGGCCAAAAACATTCAGTACTTC | CGGAGAAKNIQYF
. | TRBD1 | TRBJ1-4 | TRBV14 | TGTGCCAGCAGCTCGACAGGGGCCACTAATGAAAAACTGTTTTTT | CASSSTGATNEKLFF
few | . | TRBJ1-6 | TRBV12-3/TRBV12-4 | TGTGCCAGCAGTTTAACAGCGGGGCTAGGTTCACCCCTCCACTTT | CASSLTAGLGSPLHF
few | TRBD2 | TRBJ2-1 | TRBV5-1 | TGCGCCAGCAAAAGGCCGGGACTAGCGGGGGCCGAGCAGTTCTTC | CASKRPGLAGAEQFF
few | . | TRBJ2-4 | TRBV7-2 | TGTGCCAGCAGCTCCCCCTTTGGTTCAGTACAGGGAGACATTCAGTACTTC | CASSSPFGSVQGDIQYF
few | . | TRBJ1-4 | TRBV6-6 | TGTGCCTCCCACGGCACTAATGAAAAACTGTTTTTT | CASHGTNEKLFF
few | . | TRBJ1-5 | TRBV7-2 | TGTGCCAGCAGCTTAGCTGGGCAATCCAGTCAGCCCCAGCATTTT | CASSLAGQSSQPQHF
few | . | TRBJ1-1 | TRBV7-2 | TGTGCCAGCAGGAAGACCGAGGAGGGCACTGAAGCTTTCTTT | CASRKTEEGTEAFF
few | TRBD2 | TRBJ2-1 | TRBV24-1 | TGTGCCACCAGTGATGCTGCTAGCGGGGGGGCCTACAATGAGCAGTTCTTC | CATSDAASGGAYNEQFF